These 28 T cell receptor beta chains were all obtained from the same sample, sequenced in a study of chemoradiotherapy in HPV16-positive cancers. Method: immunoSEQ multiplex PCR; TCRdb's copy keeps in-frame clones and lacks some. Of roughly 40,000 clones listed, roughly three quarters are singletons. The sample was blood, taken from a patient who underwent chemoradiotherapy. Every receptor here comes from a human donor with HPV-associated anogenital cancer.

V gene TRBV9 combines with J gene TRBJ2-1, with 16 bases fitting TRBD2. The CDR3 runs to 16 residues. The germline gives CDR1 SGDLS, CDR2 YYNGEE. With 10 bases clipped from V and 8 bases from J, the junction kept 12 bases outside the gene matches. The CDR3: CAGEGLAGGPWDEQFF. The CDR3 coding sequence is TGTGCCGGAGAGGGACTAGCGGGGGGGCCTTGGGATGAGCAGTTCTTC.

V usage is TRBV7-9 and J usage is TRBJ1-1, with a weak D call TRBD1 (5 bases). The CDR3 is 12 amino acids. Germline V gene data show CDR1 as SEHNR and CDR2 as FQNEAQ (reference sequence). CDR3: CGWGDLVTEAFF. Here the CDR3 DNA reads TGTGGATGGGGGGACCTTGTTACTGAAGCTTTCTTT.

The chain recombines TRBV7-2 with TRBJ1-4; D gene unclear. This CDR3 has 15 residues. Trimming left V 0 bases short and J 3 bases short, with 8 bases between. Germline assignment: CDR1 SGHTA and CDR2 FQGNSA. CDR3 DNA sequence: TGTGCCAGCAGCTTAGCGGCCACAGCTAATGAAAAACTGTTTTTT. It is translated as CASSLAATANEKLFF.

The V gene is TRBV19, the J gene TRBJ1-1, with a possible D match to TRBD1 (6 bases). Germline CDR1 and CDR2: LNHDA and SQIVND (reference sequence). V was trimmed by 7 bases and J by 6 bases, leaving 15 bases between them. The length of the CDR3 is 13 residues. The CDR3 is CASTDRGGSEAFF. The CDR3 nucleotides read TGTGCCAGTACTGATAGGGGGGGATCTGAAGCTTTCTTT.

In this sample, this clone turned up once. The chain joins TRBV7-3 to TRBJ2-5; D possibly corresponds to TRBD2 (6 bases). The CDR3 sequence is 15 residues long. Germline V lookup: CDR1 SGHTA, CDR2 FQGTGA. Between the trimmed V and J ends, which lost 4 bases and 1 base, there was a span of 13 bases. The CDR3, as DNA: TGTGCCAGCAGCTCCTCCGGGAGACCCCAAGAGACCCAGTACTTC. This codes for CASSSSGRPQETQYF.

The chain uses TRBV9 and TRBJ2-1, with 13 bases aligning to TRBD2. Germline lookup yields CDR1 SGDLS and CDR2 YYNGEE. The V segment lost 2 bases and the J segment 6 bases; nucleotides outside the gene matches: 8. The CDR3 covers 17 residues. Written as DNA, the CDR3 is TGTGCCAGCAGCGTGGCCCCCCGGACTAGCGGGGGCAATGAGCAGTTCTTC. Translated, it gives CASSVAPRTSGGNEQFF.

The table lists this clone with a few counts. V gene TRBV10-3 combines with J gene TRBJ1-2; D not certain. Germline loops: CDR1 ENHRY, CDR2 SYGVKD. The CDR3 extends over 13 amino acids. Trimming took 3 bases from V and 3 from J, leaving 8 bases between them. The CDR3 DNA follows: TGTGCCATCAGTGACCGGGCCGACTATGGCTACACCTTC. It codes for CAISDRADYGYTF.

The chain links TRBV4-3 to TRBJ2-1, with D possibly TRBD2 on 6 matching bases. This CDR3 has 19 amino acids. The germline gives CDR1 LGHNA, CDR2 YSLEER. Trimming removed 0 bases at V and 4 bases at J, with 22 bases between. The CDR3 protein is CASSQDSPSGRTNYNEQFF. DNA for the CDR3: TGCGCCAGCAGCCAAGACTCACCAAGCGGCAGGACTAATTACAATGAGCAGTTCTTC.

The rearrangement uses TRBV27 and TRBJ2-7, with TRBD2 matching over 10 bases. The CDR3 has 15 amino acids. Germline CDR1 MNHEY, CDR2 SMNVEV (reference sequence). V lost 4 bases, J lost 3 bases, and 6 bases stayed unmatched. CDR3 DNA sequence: TGTGCCAGCAGTTGGCAGGCTAGCGGGGGCTACGAGCAGTACTTC. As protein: CASSWQASGGYEQYF.

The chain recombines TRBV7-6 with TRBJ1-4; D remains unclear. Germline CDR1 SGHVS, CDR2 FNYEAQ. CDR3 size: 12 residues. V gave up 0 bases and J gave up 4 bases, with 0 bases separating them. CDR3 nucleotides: TGTGCCAGCAGCTTAGCTAATGAAAAACTGTTTTTT. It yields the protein CASSLANEKLFF.

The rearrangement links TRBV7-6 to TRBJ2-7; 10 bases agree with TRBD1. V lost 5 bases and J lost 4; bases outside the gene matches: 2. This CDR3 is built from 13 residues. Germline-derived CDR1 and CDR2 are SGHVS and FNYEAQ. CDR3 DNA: TGTGCCAGCAGCGGGGGACAGGGGTACGAGCAGTACTTC. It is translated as CASSGGQGYEQYF.

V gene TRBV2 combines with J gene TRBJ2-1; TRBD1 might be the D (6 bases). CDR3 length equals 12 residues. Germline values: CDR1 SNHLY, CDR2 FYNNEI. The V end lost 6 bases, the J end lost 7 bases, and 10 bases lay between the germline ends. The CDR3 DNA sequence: TGTGCCAGCAGAGAACAGGGTAATGAGCAGTTCTTC. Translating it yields CASREQGNEQFF. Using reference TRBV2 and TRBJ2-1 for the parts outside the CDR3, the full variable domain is EPEVTQTPSHQVTQMGQEVILRCVPISNHLYFYWYRQILGQKVEFLVSFYNNEISEKSEIFDDQFSVERPDGSNFTLKIRSTKLEDSAMYFCASREQGNEQFFGPGTRLTVL.

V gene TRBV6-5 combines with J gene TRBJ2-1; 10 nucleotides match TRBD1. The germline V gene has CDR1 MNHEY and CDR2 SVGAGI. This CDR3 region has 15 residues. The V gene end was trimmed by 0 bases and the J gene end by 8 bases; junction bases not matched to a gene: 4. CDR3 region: CASSYSTGGHDEQFF. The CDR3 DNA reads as TGTGCCAGCAGTTACTCGACAGGGGGCCACGATGAGCAGTTCTTC.

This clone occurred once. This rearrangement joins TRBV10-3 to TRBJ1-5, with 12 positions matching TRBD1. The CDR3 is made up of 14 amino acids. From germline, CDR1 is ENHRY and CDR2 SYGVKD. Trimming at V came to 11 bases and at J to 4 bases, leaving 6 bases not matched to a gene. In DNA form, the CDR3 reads TGTGCCTCTGCGGGACAGGGGGCGAATCAGCCCCAGCATTTT. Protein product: CASAGQGANQPQHF.

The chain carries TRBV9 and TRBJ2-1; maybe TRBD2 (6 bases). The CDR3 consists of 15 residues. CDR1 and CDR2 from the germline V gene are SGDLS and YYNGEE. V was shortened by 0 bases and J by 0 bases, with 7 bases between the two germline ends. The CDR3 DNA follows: TGTGCCAGCAGCGTAGAGGACTACTCCTACAATGAGCAGTTCTTC. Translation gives CASSVEDYSYNEQFF.

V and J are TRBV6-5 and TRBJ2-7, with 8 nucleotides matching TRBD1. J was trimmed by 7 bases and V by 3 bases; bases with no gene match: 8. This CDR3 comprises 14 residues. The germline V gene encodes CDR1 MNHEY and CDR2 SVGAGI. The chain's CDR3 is CASSYSQGAAEQYF. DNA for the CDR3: TGTGCCAGCAGTTATAGCCAGGGGGCAGCTGAGCAGTACTTC.

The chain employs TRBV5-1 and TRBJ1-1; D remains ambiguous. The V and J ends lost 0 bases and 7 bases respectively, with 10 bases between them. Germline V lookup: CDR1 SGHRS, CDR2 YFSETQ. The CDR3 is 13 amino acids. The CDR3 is CASSLVAVGEAFF. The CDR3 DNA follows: TGCGCCAGCAGCTTGGTGGCGGTGGGTGAAGCTTTCTTT.

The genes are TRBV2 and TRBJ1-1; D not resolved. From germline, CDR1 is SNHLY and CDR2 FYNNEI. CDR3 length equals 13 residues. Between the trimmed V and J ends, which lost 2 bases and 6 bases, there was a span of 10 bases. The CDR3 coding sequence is TGTGCCAGCAGTGAATCGGCCTGGGCTGAAGCTTTCTTT. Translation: CASSESAWAEAFF.

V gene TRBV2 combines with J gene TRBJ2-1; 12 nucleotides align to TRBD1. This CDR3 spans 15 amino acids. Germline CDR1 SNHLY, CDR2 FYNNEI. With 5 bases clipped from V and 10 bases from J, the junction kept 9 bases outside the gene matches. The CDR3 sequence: CASSLRGTGGREQFF. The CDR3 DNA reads TGTGCCAGCAGTCTTCGGGGGACAGGGGGCCGAGAGCAGTTCTTC.

Written as DNA, the CDR3 is TGTGCCAGTAGACCCCCCCCGGGTTATGGCTACACCTTC. It encodes CASRPPPGYGYTF. V usage is TRBV19 and J usage is TRBJ1-2; D is ambiguous. CDR1 and CDR2 (germline): LNHDA, SQIVND (reference sequence). The CDR3 totals 13 residues. Trimming removed 6 bases from V and 5 bases from J, with 13 bases in between.

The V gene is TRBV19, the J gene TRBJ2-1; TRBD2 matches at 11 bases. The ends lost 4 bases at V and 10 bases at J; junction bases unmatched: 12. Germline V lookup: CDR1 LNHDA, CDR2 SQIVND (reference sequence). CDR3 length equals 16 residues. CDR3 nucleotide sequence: TGTGCCAGTAGTACGCCGGGACTAGCGGTAACTTTGGAGCAGTTCTTC. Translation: CASSTPGLAVTLEQFF.

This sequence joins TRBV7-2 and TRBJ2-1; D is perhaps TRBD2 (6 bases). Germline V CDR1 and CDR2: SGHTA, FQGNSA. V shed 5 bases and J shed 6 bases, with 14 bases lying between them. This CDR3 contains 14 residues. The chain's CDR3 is CASSLTPTSNEQFF. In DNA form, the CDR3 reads TGTGCCAGCAGCCTAACCCCGACTAGCAATGAGCAGTTCTTC.

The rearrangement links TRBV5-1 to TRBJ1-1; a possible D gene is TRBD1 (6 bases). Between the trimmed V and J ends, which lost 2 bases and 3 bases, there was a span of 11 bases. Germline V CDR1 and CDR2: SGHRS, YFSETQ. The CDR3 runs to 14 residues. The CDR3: CASSLGGFDTEAFF. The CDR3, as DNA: TGCGCCAGCAGCTTAGGGGGTTTTGACACTGAAGCTTTCTTT.

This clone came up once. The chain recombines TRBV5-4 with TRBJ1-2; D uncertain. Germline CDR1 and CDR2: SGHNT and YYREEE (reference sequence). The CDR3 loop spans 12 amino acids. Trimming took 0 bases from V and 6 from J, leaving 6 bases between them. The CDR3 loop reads CASSLGFDGYTF. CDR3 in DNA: TGTGCCAGCAGCTTGGGGTTTGATGGCTACACCTTC.

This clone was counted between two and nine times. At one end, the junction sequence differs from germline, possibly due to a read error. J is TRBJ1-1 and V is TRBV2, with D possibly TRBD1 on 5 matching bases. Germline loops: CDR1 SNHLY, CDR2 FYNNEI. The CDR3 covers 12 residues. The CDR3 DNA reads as TGTGCCAGCACCTCTGATTGGGGCCCCTGGAAATTT. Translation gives CASTSDWGPWKF.

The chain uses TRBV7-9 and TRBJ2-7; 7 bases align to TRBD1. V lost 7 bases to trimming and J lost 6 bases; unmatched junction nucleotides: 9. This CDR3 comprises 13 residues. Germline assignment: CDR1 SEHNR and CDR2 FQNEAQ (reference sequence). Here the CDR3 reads CASNLMTGSEQYF. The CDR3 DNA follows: TGTGCCAGCAACCTGATGACAGGGAGCGAGCAGTACTTC. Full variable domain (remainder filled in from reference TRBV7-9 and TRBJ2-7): DTGVSQNPRHKITKRGQNVTFRCDPISEHNRLYWYRQTLGQGPEFLTYFQNEAQLEKSRLLSDRFSAERPKGSFSTLEIQRTEQGDSAMYLCASNLMTGSEQYFGPGTRLTVT.

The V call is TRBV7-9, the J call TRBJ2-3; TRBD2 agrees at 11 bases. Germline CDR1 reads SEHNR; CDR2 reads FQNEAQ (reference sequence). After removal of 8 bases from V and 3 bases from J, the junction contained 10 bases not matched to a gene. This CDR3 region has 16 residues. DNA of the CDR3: TGTGCCAGCCGCACTCTTAGCGGGGGGGCGACAGATACGCAGTATTTT. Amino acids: CASRTLSGGATDTQYF.

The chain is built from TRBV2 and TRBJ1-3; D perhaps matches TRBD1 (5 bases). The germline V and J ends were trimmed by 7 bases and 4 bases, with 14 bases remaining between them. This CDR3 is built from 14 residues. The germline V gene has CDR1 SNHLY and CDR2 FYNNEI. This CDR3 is CASTGTVPGNTIYF. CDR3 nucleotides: TGTGCCAGCACAGGGACCGTGCCGGGAAACACCATATATTTT.